This T cell receptor beta chain was captured in a study of a mutant IDH1 vaccine in newly diagnosed glioma. Details on this clone: Its antigen remains unknown.

Germline V gene data show CDR1 as MNHEY and CDR2 as SVGAGI. V was trimmed by 7 bases and J by 5 bases, leaving 15 bases between them. The CDR3 loop spans 14 amino acids. Time point reported: week 5, during vaccination. Doses of 300 ug of mutant IDH1 20-mer peptide were given with topical imiquimod. The protocol was immunoSEQ multiplex PCR, while the TCRdb copy is restricted to in-frame clones and leaves out a portion. Here the sample spans roughly 40,000 clones, roughly nine tenths being singletons. This chain uses TRBV6-5 with TRBJ2-1; D possibly matches TRBD1 or TRBD2 (6 bases each). Sequenced material: PBMCs, taken from a glioma patient whose treatment included an IDH1 peptide vaccine. The origin of this receptor is a man aged 50-60 years with glioma. The DNA for the CDR3 is TGTGCCAGCAACAAGGTGGGGGGCAACAATGAGCAGTTCTTC. Residues: CASNKVGGNNEQFF.